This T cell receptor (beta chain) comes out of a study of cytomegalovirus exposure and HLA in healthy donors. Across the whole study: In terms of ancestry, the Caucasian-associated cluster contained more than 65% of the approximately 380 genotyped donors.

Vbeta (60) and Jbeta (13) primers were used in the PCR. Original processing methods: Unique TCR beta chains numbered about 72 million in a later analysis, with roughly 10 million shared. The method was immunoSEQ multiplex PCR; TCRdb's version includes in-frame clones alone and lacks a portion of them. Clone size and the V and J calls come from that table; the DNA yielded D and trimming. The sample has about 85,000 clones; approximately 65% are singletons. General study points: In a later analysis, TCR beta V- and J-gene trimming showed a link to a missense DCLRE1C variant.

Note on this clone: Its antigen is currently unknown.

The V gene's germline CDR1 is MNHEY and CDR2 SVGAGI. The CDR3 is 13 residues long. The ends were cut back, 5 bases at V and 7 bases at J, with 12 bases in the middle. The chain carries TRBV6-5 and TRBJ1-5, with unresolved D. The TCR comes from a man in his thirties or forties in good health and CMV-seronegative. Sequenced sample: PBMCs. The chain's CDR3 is CASSQTARQPQHF. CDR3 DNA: TGTGCCAGCAGTCAAACGGCGAGGCAGCCCCAGCATTTT.